A single sample is the source of the 5 T cell receptor beta chains below, sequenced in a study of cytomegalovirus exposure and HLA in healthy donors. Amplification used 60 Vbeta primers and 13 Jbeta primers. Using immunoSEQ multiplex PCR, the repertoire was profiled, and TCRdb retains in-frame clones only, with some absent. This sample has around 180,000 clones, with around 83% found just once. The sequenced sample consisted of PBMCs. The receptors were gathered from a woman between 40 and 50 years old in good health and CMV-seronegative.

This chain joins TRBV28 and TRBJ1-2; D is unresolved. The CDR3 runs to 15 residues. The V gene lost 3 bases and the J gene lost 9 bases, with 20 bases spanning the gap. CDR1 is MDHEN and CDR2 is SYDVKM in the germline V gene. CDR3 sequence: CASSFSGGLTHSYTF. CDR3 coding DNA: TGTGCCAGCAGTTTTTCTGGAGGTCTGACCCATAGCTACACCTTC.

The V call is TRBV5-1, the J call TRBJ1-4, with 9 bases identical to TRBD1. CDR1 and CDR2 (germline): SGHRS, YFSETQ. After removal of 4 bases from V and 7 bases from J, the junction contained 5 bases not matched to a gene. The CDR3 is made up of 14 amino acids. The CDR3 sequence is CASSPRDRVEKLFF. The CDR3 coding sequence is TGCGCCAGCAGCCCCCGGGACAGGGTTGAAAAACTGTTTTTT. The whole variable domain, filled in from reference TRBV5-1 and TRBJ1-4, reads KAGVTQTPRYLIKTRGQQVTLSCSPISGHRSVSWYQQTPGQGLQFLFEYFSETQRNKGNFPGRFSGRQFSNSRSEMNVSTLELGDSALYLCASSPRDRVEKLFFGSGTQLSVL.

The rearrangement joins TRBV5-4 to TRBJ2-3, with TRBD1 identical over 8 bases. Trimming took 4 bases from V and 0 from J; bases not matched to a gene: 4. The CDR3 length is 15 residues. Germline V CDR1 and CDR2: SGHNT, YYREEE (reference sequence). Written as DNA, the CDR3 is TGTGCCAGCAGCCGCAACAGGGGGAGCACAGATACGCAGTATTTT. This translates into CASSRNRGSTDTQYF.

The chain employs TRBV19 and TRBJ1-1; the D gene is possibly TRBD1 (5 bases). The germline V gene encodes CDR1 LNHDA and CDR2 SQIVND (reference sequence). Trimming cost V 5 bases and J 1 base, with 11 bases left between them. This CDR3 is 14 amino acids long. The CDR3 region has the DNA TGTGCCAGTAGTGTATGGGGGGGGAACACTGAAGCTTTCTTT. It codes for CASSVWGGNTEAFF.

J is TRBJ1-2 and V is TRBV10-2; weak D call: TRBD1 (6 bases). Germline V gives CDR1 WSHSY, CDR2 SAAADI. This CDR3 comprises 15 residues. Trimming cost V 8 bases and J 7 bases, with 23 bases left between them. The CDR3, as DNA: TGCGCCAGCTTCTCCACAGGGCAGGGCAAGGGTGGCTACACCTTC. Encoded protein: CASFSTGQGKGGYTF.